These T cell receptor beta chains were read from a single sample in a study of T cell responses to AZD1222 COVID-19 vaccine. TCRdb's table, derived via immunoSEQ multiplex PCR, lists solely in-frame clones and lacks some. The data contain 86,000 or so clones, over 85% of them singletons. The specimen was peripheral blood, collected on day 0 of AZD1222 vaccination. The receptors were sampled from an adult in good health. Each CDR3 is given with its conserved first and last residue. Only part of the rows carry a size: once, few, many, or a class if the clone is expanded.

v_gene	abundance	j_gene	CDR3aa
TRBV15	-	TRBJ1-5	CATRGRGGNQPQHF
TRBV10-3	-	TRBJ1-2	CAISGGYGYTF
TRBV11-2	few	TRBJ1-6	CASTMRQGNSPLHF
TRBV5-1	-	TRBJ1-2	CASSLSGYGYTF
TRBV5-4	-	TRBJ2-3	CASSSSREARDTQYF
TRBV6-1	-	TRBJ1-5	CASSEWDEGNQPQHF
TRBV7-6	-	TRBJ2-7	CASSLLAGDEQYF
TRBV3-1/TRBV3-2	-	TRBJ2-5	CASSHEGLEQETQYF
TRBV28	-	TRBJ1-2	CASSPHPGQTGYTF
TRBV18	-	TRBJ1-2	CASSRVGTETYGYTF
TRBV19	-	TRBJ2-3	CASSIWTGGADTQYF
TRBV7-8	-	TRBJ1-6	CASSSTGAGIGSPLHF
TRBV7-8	-	TRBJ1-5	CASSLGRSGNQPQHF
TRBV5-1	-	TRBJ2-7	CASSGLETYEQYF
TRBV5-1	once	TRBJ2-1	CASSAVSNNEQFF